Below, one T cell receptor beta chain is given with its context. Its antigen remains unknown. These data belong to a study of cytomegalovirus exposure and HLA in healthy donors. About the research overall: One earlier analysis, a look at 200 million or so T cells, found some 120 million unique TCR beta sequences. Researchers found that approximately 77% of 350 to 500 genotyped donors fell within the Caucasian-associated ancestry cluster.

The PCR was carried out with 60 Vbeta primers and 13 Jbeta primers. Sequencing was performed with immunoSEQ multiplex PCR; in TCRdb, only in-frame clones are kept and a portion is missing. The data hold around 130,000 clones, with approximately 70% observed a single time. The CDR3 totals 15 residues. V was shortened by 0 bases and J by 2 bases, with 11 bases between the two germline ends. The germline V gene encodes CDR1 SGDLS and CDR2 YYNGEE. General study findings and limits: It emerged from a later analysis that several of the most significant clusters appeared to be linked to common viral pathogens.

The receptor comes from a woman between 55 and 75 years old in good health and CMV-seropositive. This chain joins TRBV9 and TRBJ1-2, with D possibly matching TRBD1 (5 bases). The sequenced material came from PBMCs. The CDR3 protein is CASSVGAGPNYGYTF. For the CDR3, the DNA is TGTGCCAGCAGCGTAGGAGCAGGGCCGAACTATGGCTACACCTTC.